This is a list of T cell receptor beta chains from one sample in a study of cytotoxic CD8 clonotypes in ibrutinib-treated CLL. TCRdb keeps only in-frame clones here, not all; method: immunoSEQ multiplex PCR. This sample has about 76,000 clones, with 70% to 90% found just once. Sample: PBMCs, taken after 24 months of ibrutinib treatment. These receptor sequences come from a human donor with chronic lymphocytic leukemia. Both conserved end residues are part of each CDR3. The D gene is left open where the match is weak. The size of a clone is reported for some rows only, either as once, few or many, or as a class for expanded clones.

clone_size: -; j_call: TRBJ2-2; d_call: -; v_call: TRBV5-4; cdr3_aa: CASSPGRPNTGELFF; cdr3_nt: TGTGCCAGCAGCCCGGGACGACCGAACACCGGGGAGCTGTTTTTT
clone_size: -; j_call: TRBJ2-1; d_call: TRBD2; v_call: TRBV5-1; cdr3_aa: CASSLDGGGYNEQFF; cdr3_nt: TGCGCCAGCAGCTTGGATGGGGGAGGGTACAATGAGCAGTTCTTC
clone_size: -; j_call: TRBJ2-2; d_call: -; v_call: TRBV5-6; cdr3_aa: CASSPPTRVTGELFF; cdr3_nt: TGTGCCAGCAGCCCCCCCACCAGGGTCACCGGGGAGCTGTTTTTT
clone_size: few; j_call: TRBJ2-7; d_call: TRBD1; v_call: TRBV27; cdr3_aa: CASWTGGSYEQYF; cdr3_nt: TGTGCCAGTTGGACAGGGGGCTCCTACGAGCAGTACTTC
clone_size: few; j_call: TRBJ1-4; d_call: -; v_call: TRBV4-2; cdr3_aa: CASSQDKAGALATNEKLFF; cdr3_nt: TGTGCCAGCAGCCAAGATAAGGCAGGGGCCCTGGCAACTAATGAAAAACTGTTTTTT
clone_size: once; j_call: TRBJ2-7; d_call: -; v_call: TRBV19; cdr3_aa: CASSMRGGEQYF; cdr3_nt: TGTGCCAGTAGTATGAGGGGGGGCGAGCAGTACTTC
clone_size: -; j_call: TRBJ1-5; d_call: TRBD1; v_call: TRBV28; cdr3_aa: CASSVSHRGHQPQHF; cdr3_nt: TGTGCCAGCAGTGTCTCCCACAGGGGGCATCAGCCCCAGCATTTT
clone_size: -; j_call: TRBJ1-2; d_call: TRBD1; v_call: TRBV7-3; cdr3_aa: CASSLGTGYGYTF; cdr3_nt: TGTGCCAGCAGCCTCGGGACAGGGTATGGCTACACCTTC
clone_size: -; j_call: TRBJ2-2; d_call: -; v_call: TRBV2; cdr3_aa: CASSVGQTGELFF; cdr3_nt: TGTGCCAGCAGTGTCGGACAGACCGGGGAGCTGTTTTTT
clone_size: -; j_call: TRBJ2-3; d_call: -; v_call: TRBV19; cdr3_aa: CASTLGNTQYF; cdr3_nt: TGTGCCAGTACCCTGGGTAATACGCAGTATTTT
clone_size: -; j_call: TRBJ2-3; d_call: -; v_call: TRBV19; cdr3_aa: CASSSPGSETTDTQYF; cdr3_nt: TGTGCCAGTAGTTCGCCGGGGAGCGAGACCACAGATACGCAGTATTTT
clone_size: once; j_call: TRBJ2-2; d_call: -; v_call: TRBV6-1; cdr3_aa: CASIRGVDTGELFF; cdr3_nt: TGTGCCAGCATAAGGGGTGTGGACACCGGGGAGCTGTTTTTT
clone_size: -; j_call: TRBJ2-7; d_call: -; v_call: TRBV6-6; cdr3_aa: CASSYQKGGYAYEQYF; cdr3_nt: TGTGCCAGCAGTTACCAGAAAGGCGGGTATGCATACGAGCAGTACTTC
clone_size: -; j_call: TRBJ1-5; d_call: -; v_call: TRBV6-1; cdr3_aa: CASSEQGHSNQPQHF; cdr3_nt: TGTGCCAGCAGTGAACAGGGCCATAGCAATCAGCCCCAGCATTTT
clone_size: -; j_call: TRBJ1-3; d_call: TRBD1; v_call: TRBV7-2; cdr3_aa: CASSGAGGSGNTIYF; cdr3_nt: TGTGCCAGCAGCGGCGCAGGGGGGTCTGGAAACACCATATATTTT
clone_size: -; j_call: TRBJ2-7; d_call: -; v_call: TRBV2; cdr3_aa: CASRITRSYEQYF; cdr3_nt: TGTGCCAGCAGGATAACCCGGAGCTACGAGCAGTACTTC
clone_size: few; j_call: TRBJ2-6; d_call: -; v_call: TRBV15; cdr3_aa: CATSRDVIAASSGANVLTF; cdr3_nt: TGTGCCACCAGCAGAGATGTGATAGCAGCAAGCTCTGGGGCCAACGTCCTGACTTTC
clone_size: -; j_call: TRBJ2-6; d_call: TRBD1; v_call: TRBV27; cdr3_aa: CASSQYRGIGANVLTF; cdr3_nt: TGTGCCAGCAGTCAATACAGGGGAATCGGGGCCAACGTCCTGACTTTC
clone_size: -; j_call: TRBJ2-3; d_call: TRBD1; v_call: TRBV13; cdr3_aa: CASSPPTGPSTDTQYF; cdr3_nt: TGTGCCAGCAGCCCTCCGACAGGGCCGAGCACAGATACGCAGTATTTT
clone_size: -; j_call: TRBJ2-7; d_call: TRBD1; v_call: TRBV15; cdr3_aa: CATSRGAGGMNEQYF; cdr3_nt: TGTGCCACCAGCAGAGGGGCAGGGGGCATGAACGAGCAGTACTTC
clone_size: -; j_call: TRBJ2-7; d_call: -; v_call: TRBV7-9; cdr3_aa: CASSHRWGTTYEQYF; cdr3_nt: TGTGCCAGCAGCCACCGATGGGGCACTACCTACGAGCAGTACTTC
clone_size: -; j_call: TRBJ2-3; d_call: TRBD2; v_call: TRBV9; cdr3_aa: CASSVEDSGRSDTQYF; cdr3_nt: TGTGCCAGCAGCGTAGAGGACAGCGGGAGGTCAGATACGCAGTATTTT
clone_size: -; j_call: TRBJ2-1; d_call: TRBD2; v_call: TRBV19; cdr3_aa: CASTLAGRSYNEQFF; cdr3_nt: TGTGCCAGCACACTAGCGGGGAGGTCCTACAATGAGCAGTTCTTC
clone_size: -; j_call: TRBJ2-3; d_call: -; v_call: TRBV5-1; cdr3_aa: CASSWGGRRSDTQYF; cdr3_nt: TGCGCCAGCAGCTGGGGTGGGAGGAGGTCAGATACGCAGTATTTT
clone_size: -; j_call: TRBJ1-1; d_call: -; v_call: TRBV7-9; cdr3_aa: CASSYPIDTEAFF; cdr3_nt: TGTGCCAGCAGCTACCCGATAGACACTGAAGCTTTCTTT
clone_size: -; j_call: TRBJ1-2; d_call: -; v_call: TRBV28; cdr3_aa: CASSPGSLYGYTF; cdr3_nt: TGTGCCAGCAGTCCGGGGTCCCTCTATGGCTACACCTTC
clone_size: -; j_call: TRBJ2-2; d_call: -; v_call: TRBV7-3; cdr3_aa: CASSLISGGELFF; cdr3_nt: TGTGCCAGCAGCTTAATTTCAGGAGGGGAGCTGTTTTTT
clone_size: -; j_call: TRBJ2-1; d_call: TRBD1; v_call: TRBV25-1; cdr3_aa: CASSTGAHYGEQFF; cdr3_nt: TGTGCCAGCAGTACAGGGGCACACTACGGTGAGCAGTTCTTC
clone_size: -; j_call: TRBJ2-3; d_call: -; v_call: TRBV4-2; cdr3_aa: CASSPSSYTDTQYF; cdr3_nt: TGTGCCAGCAGCCCCTCTTCGTACACAGATACGCAGTATTTT
clone_size: -; j_call: TRBJ2-3; d_call: -; v_call: TRBV7-3; cdr3_aa: CASSYQGLTDTQYF; cdr3_nt: TGTGCCAGCAGCTACCAGGGTTTGACAGATACGCAGTATTTT
clone_size: few; j_call: TRBJ1-2; d_call: -; v_call: TRBV19; cdr3_aa: CASSRQRNYGYTF; cdr3_nt: TGTGCCAGTAGCCGACAGCGAAACTATGGCTACACCTTC
clone_size: -; j_call: TRBJ2-5; d_call: TRBD2; v_call: TRBV19; cdr3_aa: CASSIRLAGGSPPATQYF; cdr3_nt: TGTGCCAGTAGTATAAGACTAGCGGGAGGTTCTCCTCCTGCGACCCAGTACTTC
clone_size: -; j_call: TRBJ2-5; d_call: TRBD2; v_call: TRBV28; cdr3_aa: CASSLRTSYGETQYF; cdr3_nt: TGTGCCAGCAGTCTCCGGACTAGCTACGGCGAGACCCAGTACTTC
clone_size: -; j_call: TRBJ2-7; d_call: TRBD2; v_call: TRBV4-3; cdr3_aa: CASSQGLAGQASYEQYF; cdr3_nt: TGCGCCAGCAGCCAAGGACTAGCGGGCCAGGCGTCCTACGAGCAGTACTTC
clone_size: once; j_call: TRBJ2-5; d_call: -; v_call: TRBV15; cdr3_aa: CATSRDWETQYF; cdr3_nt: TGTGCCACCAGCAGAGATTGGGAGACCCAGTACTTC
clone_size: -; j_call: TRBJ2-1; d_call: -; v_call: TRBV7-7; cdr3_aa: CASSLATGPVRPHNEQFF; cdr3_nt: TGTGCCAGCAGCTTAGCGACAGGCCCGGTTAGGCCTCACAATGAGCAGTTCTTC
clone_size: -; j_call: TRBJ2-5; d_call: TRBD2; v_call: TRBV11-2; cdr3_aa: CASSLDGSASGRALETQYF; cdr3_nt: TGTGCCAGCAGCTTAGACGGTTCGGCTAGCGGGAGGGCTTTAGAGACCCAGTACTTC
clone_size: few; j_call: TRBJ2-7; d_call: TRBD2; v_call: TRBV4-2; cdr3_aa: CASSQDTSSGADHPYEQYF; cdr3_nt: TGTGCCAGCAGCCAAGATACCAGTAGCGGGGCGGATCATCCCTACGAGCAGTACTTC
clone_size: -; j_call: TRBJ2-5; d_call: -; v_call: TRBV6-1; cdr3_aa: CASSGRTTQYF; cdr3_nt: TGTGCCAGCAGTGGACGGACAACCCAGTACTTC
clone_size: -; j_call: TRBJ2-6; d_call: -; v_call: TRBV9; cdr3_aa: CASSVDGTLSANVLTF; cdr3_nt: TGTGCCAGCAGCGTGGACGGGACACTTTCGGCCAACGTCCTGACTTTC
clone_size: -; j_call: TRBJ2-3; d_call: TRBD1; v_call: TRBV5-1; cdr3_aa: CASSSQGADTQYF; cdr3_nt: TGCGCCAGCAGCTCCCAGGGGGCAGATACGCAGTATTTT